These T cell receptor beta chains were read from a single sample in a study of CD8 T cells in ankylosing spondylitis. TCRdb fed the 5' RACE reads into MiXCR, producing one record per CDR3 protein. The sample consists of about 220,000 distinct CDR3 sequences, around 25% of them appearing once. Sequenced input: blood, either unsorted or a sorted T cell fraction (not recorded which). The receptors stem from a male donor with ankylosing spondylitis or in good health (not recorded which). CDR3s include the opening cysteine and the closing phenylalanine or tryptophan. The D gene is left open where the match is weak. Only some rows state a clone size, as once, few, many or a class for expanded clones.

J gene,D gene,clone size,V gene,CDR3 DNA,CDR3 protein
TRBJ2-7,TRBD1,many,TRBV15,TGTGCCACCAGCAGACGACAGGGCTACGAGCAGTACTTC,CATSRRQGYEQYF
TRBJ2-3,TRBD2,-,TRBV7-8,TGTGCCAGCATGCCCGGGACTAGCGGCACAGATACGCAGTATTTT,CASMPGTSGTDTQYF
TRBJ2-7,TRBD1,-,TRBV6-1,TGTGCCAGCAGGGGACAGTTAAAGGCCTACGAGCAGTACTTC,CASRGQLKAYEQYF
TRBJ2-4,-,-,TRBV12-3/TRBV12-4,TGTGCCAGCAGTTTCGAGGGGAGAAACATTCAGTACTTC,CASSFEGRNIQYF
TRBJ1-1,TRBD1,-,TRBV5-5,TGTGCCAGCAGCCAAGGACAGGTCAACAATGAAGCTTTCTTT,CASSQGQVNNEAFF
TRBJ1-5,TRBD1,few,TRBV6-1,TGTGCCAGCAGCGCGGACAGGGCGCATCAGCCCCAGCATTTT,CASSADRAHQPQHF
TRBJ2-7,-,many,TRBV11-2,TGTGCCAGCAGCCCTCGAGGACCCGGCTTTGGCGAGCAGTACTTC,CASSPRGPGFGEQYF
TRBJ2-5,-,-,TRBV24-1,TGTGCCACCAGTGAGTCGGGACAAGAGACCCAGTACTTC,CATSESGQETQYF
TRBJ1-1,TRBD1,-,TRBV12-3/TRBV12-4,TGTGCCAGCAGTTTCGCAGGGGGCGTCGGCACTGAAGCTTTCTTT,CASSFAGGVGTEAFF
TRBJ2-1,TRBD2,many,TRBV29-1,TGCAGCGTTGGCGGGAGCTCCTACAATGAGCAGTTCTTC,CSVGGSSYNEQFF
TRBJ1-5,-,-,TRBV6-1,TGTGCCAGCAGTGAACAGCTTTATAGCAATCAGCCCCAGCATTTT,CASSEQLYSNQPQHF
TRBJ2-5,-,-,TRBV20-1,TGCAGTGCCGACCAAAGGGAGAATGGCGAAGAGACCCAGTACTTC,CSADQRENGEETQYF
TRBJ2-1,-,many,TRBV29-1,TGCAGCGTTGGGCGTTCTATTAATGAGCAGTTCTTC,CSVGRSINEQFF
TRBJ2-4,TRBD2,-,TRBV4-1,TGCGCCAGCAGCCAAGAGCCAGGGACTATGACCAAAAACATTCAGTACTTC,CASSQEPGTMTKNIQYF
TRBJ2-7,TRBD2,many,TRBV29-1,TGCAGCGTCGTAATTCCCGGGACTAGCGGGAGCTGGTCCTACGAGCAGTACTTC,CSVVIPGTSGSWSYEQYF
TRBJ2-1,-,few,TRBV20-1,TGCAGTGCTAGAGATGCTAGCCGGGGAGGTTGGAATGAGCAGTTCTTC,CSARDASRGGWNEQFF
TRBJ2-1,TRBD2,-,TRBV6-5,TGTGCCAGCAGTTACTCTAGCGGGAGAGGTGAGCAGTTCTTC,CASSYSSGRGEQFF
TRBJ2-3,-,-,TRBV29-1,TGCAGCGTTGTATCCGGGACTTGGCCAGATACGCAGTATTTT,CSVVSGTWPDTQYF
TRBJ2-1,-,many,TRBV11-2,TGTGCCAGCAGCTTAGTTCCTAGCGCACTAATTGGCTCCTACAATGAGCAGTTCTTC,CASSLVPSALIGSYNEQFF
TRBJ2-1,-,-,TRBV20-1,TGCAGTGCTAGAGGTTACAGCGCGAGCTCCTACAATGAGCAGTTCTTC,CSARGYSASSYNEQFF
TRBJ2-1,TRBD1,many,TRBV6-5,TGTGCCAGCAGTTCCACAGGGGTCGATGAGCAGTTCTTC,CASSSTGVDEQFF
TRBJ2-5,TRBD2,-,TRBV9,TGTGCCAGCAGCGTCGGGACTAGCGGCCACCAAGAGACCCAGTACTTC,CASSVGTSGHQETQYF
TRBJ1-3,-,-,TRBV12-3/TRBV12-4,TGTGCCAGCAGTTTCGTCTTCGAGAATGGAAACACCATATATTTT,CASSFVFENGNTIYF
TRBJ1-5,-,-,TRBV4-2,TGTGCCAGCAGCCAAGAGTACAGACAGGCGGGCAATCAGCCCCAGCATTTT,CASSQEYRQAGNQPQHF
TRBJ1-2,-,few,TRBV9,TGTGCCAGCAGCGTAATCGAAGGCCCCTATGGCTACACCTTC,CASSVIEGPYGYTF
TRBJ2-1,-,many,TRBV25-1,TGTGCCAGCAGTGAATCCGGGCGGCGGGGATCGAGCAATGAGCAGTTCTTC,CASSESGRRGSSNEQFF
TRBJ2-4,TRBD1,many,TRBV5-1,TGCGCCAGCAGTTTCGGACAGGACGGGCTAGCCAAAAACATTCAGTACTTC,CASSFGQDGLAKNIQYF
TRBJ1-2,-,few,TRBV29-1,TGCAGCGTTGTCGGCAGGGACTATGGCTACACCTTC,CSVVGRDYGYTF
TRBJ2-1,-,many,TRBV7-3,TGTGCCAGCAGCGTGGATTACAATGAGCAGTTCTTC,CASSVDYNEQFF
TRBJ2-5,TRBD1,few,TRBV29-1,TGCAGCGTTGTCCATACAGGGGAGGAGACCCAGTACTTC,CSVVHTGEETQYF
TRBJ2-3,TRBD1,many,TRBV3-1,TGTGCCAGCAGCCCTCCGGGGACAGGGAAGATAATAGTCACAGATACGCAGTATTTT,CASSPPGTGKIIVTDTQYF
TRBJ1-5,-,-,TRBV15,TGTGCCACCAGCAGAGTTCGATTCAATCAGCCCCAGCATTTT,CATSRVRFNQPQHF
TRBJ2-1,TRBD2,many,TRBV18,TGTGCCAGCTCACAAGAGCGGGGAAGCTCCTACAATGAGCAGTTCTTC,CASSQERGSSYNEQFF
TRBJ1-5,TRBD1,many,TRBV20-1,TGCAGTGCTAGAGGTGACAGGGAAACAAGCAATCAGCCCCAGCATTTT,CSARGDRETSNQPQHF
TRBJ2-1,-,-,TRBV5-1,TGCGCCAGCAGCATGCCTAGCGATGAGCAGTTCTTC,CASSMPSDEQFF
TRBJ2-1,-,-,TRBV12-3/TRBV12-4,TGTGCCAGCAGTTCCCCGGGTTTGCGGTACAATGAGCAGTTCTTC,CASSSPGLRYNEQFF
TRBJ2-1,TRBD1,many,TRBV29-1,TGCAGCGCCGACCGGGACAGGGATGAGCAGTTCTTC,CSADRDRDEQFF
TRBJ2-2,TRBD2,-,TRBV29-1,TGCAGCGGTGGACTAGCGGGAGACACCGGGGAGCTGTTTTTT,CSGGLAGDTGELFF
TRBJ2-7,-,many,TRBV12-3/TRBV12-4,TGTGCCAGCAGTTCACTACCCTCCTACGAGCAGTACTTC,CASSSLPSYEQYF
TRBJ2-3,-,-,TRBV20-1,TGCAGTGCTAGCCGGCGGACAGATACGCAGTATTTT,CSASRRTDTQYF
TRBJ2-5,-,-,TRBV15,TGTGCCACCAGCAGCCCTAGTCAGGGAGAGACCCAGTACTTC,CATSSPSQGETQYF
TRBJ1-1,-,few,TRBV18,TGTGCCAGCTCACCACCGGGAAACACTGAAGCTTTCTTT,CASSPPGNTEAFF
TRBJ2-3,TRBD1,many,TRBV12-3/TRBV12-4,TGTGCCAGCACCGGGACAGGAAGCACAGATACGCAGTATTTT,CASTGTGSTDTQYF
TRBJ2-3,TRBD2,many,TRBV5-1,TGCGCCAGCAGTTCCCGCAAACTAGCGGGAGGACCGGATACGCAGTATTTT,CASSSRKLAGGPDTQYF
TRBJ1-1,-,many,TRBV12-3/TRBV12-4,TGTGCCAGCAGCACCAAAGAGAGGAACACTGAAGCTTTCTTT,CASSTKERNTEAFF
TRBJ2-6,-,many,TRBV7-3,TGTGCCAGCAGCCGACTAGTTGGTGGGGCCAACGTCCTGACTTTC,CASSRLVGGANVLTF
TRBJ2-1,-,few,TRBV20-1,TGCAGTGCTAGAGATCTCTCCGGGACGGTTTTTTATGAGCAGTTCTTC,CSARDLSGTVFYEQFF
TRBJ2-7,-,many,TRBV20-1,TGCAGTGCTATAGACAATCTTGCTACTAGTTCTTCCTACGAGCAGTACTTC,CSAIDNLATSSSYEQYF
TRBJ2-1,TRBD2,few,TRBV11-1,TGTGCCAGCAGCCCCCGGACTAGCGGGAGCAAAGCCATCAATGAGCAGTTCTTC,CASSPRTSGSKAINEQFF
TRBJ2-7,TRBD1,many,TRBV7-9,TGTGCCAGCAGCTTCCCGGGACAGGGTGGTGTCGAGCAGTACTTC,CASSFPGQGGVEQYF
TRBJ2-7,TRBD2,few,TRBV6-1,TGTGCCAGCAGCGATGGGGGGGAGGGCCACTACGAGCAGTACTTC,CASSDGGEGHYEQYF
TRBJ2-1,TRBD1,-,TRBV4-3,TGCGCCAGCAGCCACCAACGGGACAGTTACAATGAGCAGTTCTTC,CASSHQRDSYNEQFF
TRBJ1-1,-,-,TRBV6-1,TGTGCCAGCAGTGACGGTCGGACGGGGAACACTGAAGCTTTCTTT,CASSDGRTGNTEAFF
TRBJ2-7,TRBD1,-,TRBV6-5,TGTGCCAGCAGTTACTCATATAGGACAGGGTGGGCCTACGAGCAGTACTTC,CASSYSYRTGWAYEQYF
TRBJ2-6,TRBD2,few,TRBV20-1,TGCAGTGCTAGAGATAGTAGACTAGCGGGAGAGGCTGGGGCCAACGTCCTGACTTTC,CSARDSRLAGEAGANVLTF
TRBJ2-1,TRBD2,many,TRBV6-2/TRBV6-3,TGTGCCAGCAGTTACCGGCGGGAGCGTAACTACAATGAGCAGTTCTTC,CASSYRRERNYNEQFF
TRBJ2-3,TRBD2,-,TRBV12-3/TRBV12-4,TGTGCCAGCAGTACTAGCGGGAGGGCCTCCGCAGATACGCAGTATTTT,CASSTSGRASADTQYF
TRBJ2-7,-,-,TRBV29-1,TGCTCATTGACCCGGGGAGGCGAGCAGTACTTC,CSLTRGGEQYF
TRBJ2-1,-,many,TRBV11-2,TGTGCCAGCAGTAGCCTGGGGGGATCCTACAATGAGCAGTTCTTC,CASSSLGGSYNEQFF